A selection of T cell receptor beta chains follows, all from one sample in a study of T cells in localized non-small cell lung cancer. The data were produced by immunoSEQ multiplex PCR, yet TCRdb's version contains in-frame clones alone and is incomplete. The sample records around 31,000 clones, about 89% being singletons. Sample: peripheral blood, taken before any cancer treatment. The receptors here all came from a woman aged 35 to 70 with stage I lung adenocarcinoma. Both conserved end residues are part of each CDR3. The D gene is left open where the match is weak. Rows may omit the clone size; those that give it use once, few, many or a size class.

-,TRBV18,TRBJ1-3,-,TGTGCCAGCTCACCAGGTCCCAGCTCTGGAAACACCATATATTTT,CASSPGPSSGNTIYF
-,TRBV15,TRBJ2-7,TRBD1,TGTGCCACCAGCAGAGGGGGGACAGGGCCTCTAGGAGAGCAGTACTTC,CATSRGGTGPLGEQYF
-,TRBV6-6,TRBJ2-1,TRBD2,TGTGCCAGCAGTTACGGGACTATTTACAATGAGCAGTTCTTC,CASSYGTIYNEQFF
-,TRBV5-4,TRBJ2-2,TRBD2,TGTGCCAGCAGCTTCAAGACTAGCGGGAGAACCGGGGAGCTGTTTTTT,CASSFKTSGRTGELFF
-,TRBV4-1,TRBJ1-4,-,TGCGCCAGCAGCCTCCGGATCATAGGTGACAAGCAGTTATATGAAAAACTGTTTTTT,CASSLRIIGDKQLYEKLFF
-,TRBV4-1,TRBJ1-4,-,TGCGCCAGCAGCCATTTAGGGCCTTTGACTGAAAAACTGTTTTTT,CASSHLGPLTEKLFF
-,TRBV30,TRBJ2-5,TRBD2,TGTGCCTGGACCCATTCAACCGCGGGAGGAGAGACCCAGTACTTC,CAWTHSTAGGETQYF
medium-sized,TRBV6-1,TRBJ1-1,-,TGTGCCAGCCTCCTTACGGGGGTAGCTGAAGCTTTCTTT,CASLLTGVAEAFF
-,TRBV28,TRBJ1-2,-,TGTGCCAGCAGTTTATTAATAGCCAGGGACGCTAACTATGGCTACACCTTC,CASSLLIARDANYGYTF
-,TRBV6-5,TRBJ2-5,-,TGTGCCAGCAGTTACCGGTTCAAGGGAGAGACCCAGTACTTC,CASSYRFKGETQYF
-,TRBV19,TRBJ1-2,TRBD1,TGTGCCAGTAGTATCAGTTACGACAGGGTATACTATGGCTACACCTTC,CASSISYDRVYYGYTF
-,TRBV19,TRBJ2-4,-,TGTGCCAGTAGTGGAGGGACCACCGGGGGCACCAAAAACATTCAGTACTTC,CASSGGTTGGTKNIQYF
-,TRBV19,TRBJ2-2,TRBD1,TGTGCCAGTACACGGGGACAGCCGAACACCGGGGAGCTGTTTTTT,CASTRGQPNTGELFF
-,TRBV18,TRBJ2-7,TRBD1,TGTGCCAGCTCACCGGGTAGACAGGGGGGCGAGCAGTACTTC,CASSPGRQGGEQYF
-,TRBV7-3,TRBJ2-1,TRBD2,TGTGCCAGCAGCCCAACTAGCGGGGCCTCCTACAATGAGCAGTTCTTC,CASSPTSGASYNEQFF
-,TRBV11-2,TRBJ2-3,-,TGTGCCAGCAGCTTTCTGGGATCCACAGATACGCAGTATTTT,CASSFLGSTDTQYF
-,TRBV28,TRBJ2-1,TRBD1,TGTGCCAGCAGTTCCGCGGGGACAGGGCTCGATGAGCAGTTCTTC,CASSSAGTGLDEQFF
-,TRBV19,TRBJ1-2,TRBD1,TGTGCCAGTAGAGTCGACAGGGGTTATGGCTACACCTTC,CASRVDRGYGYTF
-,TRBV9,TRBJ1-2,-,TGTGCCAGCACCGCTCGGGGTGGATCCACCTTGGATGGCTACACCTTC,CASTARGGSTLDGYTF
-,TRBV7-2,TRBJ2-7,TRBD2,TGTGCCAGCAGCTTGTTAAGCGGGGGGGCCGACGAGCAGTACTTC,CASSLLSGGADEQYF
-,TRBV6-6,TRBJ1-5,-,TGTGCCAGCAGACCCCAGGGGAATCAGCCCCAGCATTTT,CASRPQGNQPQHF
few,TRBV7-9,TRBJ2-3,-,TGTGCCAGCAGCCCCTTGGGCGGAGGCTACACAGATACGCAGTATTTT,CASSPLGGGYTDTQYF
medium-sized,TRBV7-9,TRBJ2-7,TRBD1,TGTGCCAGCAGCTCCGGACAGGGCCTGTTCTACGAGCAGTACTTC,CASSSGQGLFYEQYF
-,TRBV5-4,TRBJ1-5,TRBD1,TGTGCCAGCAGCTTGGGGACAGGGCACAATCAGCCCCAGCATTTT,CASSLGTGHNQPQHF
-,TRBV9,TRBJ2-2,TRBD1,TGTGCCAGCAGGGACAGGCCGAACACCGGGGAGCTGTTTTTT,CASRDRPNTGELFF
-,TRBV18,TRBJ2-7,TRBD1,TGTGCCAGCTCACCGGGACAGGGTTTTTACGAGCAGTACTTC,CASSPGQGFYEQYF
-,TRBV7-3,TRBJ1-1,-,TGTGCCAGCAGCTTAACGGGGGGACCGGGCACTGAAGCTTTCTTT,CASSLTGGPGTEAFF
-,TRBV5-1,TRBJ1-1,TRBD1,TGCGCCAGCAGCGTAGCGACAGGGACTTCAAACACTGAAGCTTTCTTT,CASSVATGTSNTEAFF
-,TRBV7-2,TRBJ2-5,TRBD2,TGTGCCAGCAGCCCTCAGGGAGGGGAGGAGACCCAGTACTTC,CASSPQGGEETQYF
-,TRBV7-2,TRBJ1-1,TRBD1,TGTGCCAGCACCCCAAACAGGGGGAGGAACACTGAAGCTTTCTTT,CASTPNRGRNTEAFF
once,TRBV9,TRBJ1-1,-,TGTGCCAGCAGCGCAACGACGGGCACTGAAGCTTTCTTT,CASSATTGTEAFF
-,TRBV4-2,TRBJ1-1,-,TGTGCCAGCAGCCAAGAGGCTGGGCTTGGAACTGAAGCTTTCTTT,CASSQEAGLGTEAFF
-,TRBV5-1,TRBJ1-1,-,TGCGCCAGCAGCTTGGCCATGGGGGAGAACACTGAAGCTTTCTTT,CASSLAMGENTEAFF
-,TRBV7-2,TRBJ2-7,TRBD1,TGTGCCAGCAGCTTGGACAGGGCCGCCTACGAGCAGTACTTC,CASSLDRAAYEQYF
-,TRBV27,TRBJ2-7,TRBD2,TGTGCAACGAGGGGACTAGCGGGAGGGTACGAGCAGTACTTC,CATRGLAGGYEQYF
once,TRBV5-1,TRBJ2-1,TRBD2,TGCGCCACAAGCCGGGACTACTCCTACAATGAGCAGTTCTTC,CATSRDYSYNEQFF
few,TRBV30,TRBJ1-2,-,TGTGCCTGGAGTTTGGACAGCTATGGCTACACCTTC,CAWSLDSYGYTF
-,TRBV19,TRBJ1-1,TRBD1,TGTGCCAGTAGTACGATGGGACAGGGGACCACTGAAGCTTTCTTT,CASSTMGQGTTEAFF
few,TRBV9,TRBJ2-1,-,TGTGCCAGCAGCGTATCTGCAGGGGGAGGGAATGAGCAGTTCTTC,CASSVSAGGGNEQFF
-,TRBV7-3,TRBJ2-5,-,TGTGCCAGCAGTTCTCCTAGCTCTCCAGAGACCCAGTACTTC,CASSSPSSPETQYF
once,TRBV2,TRBJ2-5,-,TGTGCCAGCAGACGAGGCCAGGGCAGCTTGGAAGAGACCCAGTACTTC,CASRRGQGSLEETQYF
-,TRBV19,TRBJ1-5,-,TGTGCCAGTAGGGAGGACAGTACATGGGCCCAGCATTTT,CASREDSTWAQHF
-,TRBV6-1,TRBJ1-5,TRBD1,TGTGCCAGCAGTGTTCGGACAGGGAGCCAGCCCCAGCATTTT,CASSVRTGSQPQHF
few,TRBV27,TRBJ1-5,-,TGTGCCAGCAGTTTTCGAGGGTCCAATCAGCCCCAGCATTTT,CASSFRGSNQPQHF
-,TRBV5-4,TRBJ2-1,TRBD1,TGTGCCAGCAGCTTGTGGGGGACAGGGGTCAATGAGCAGTTCTTC,CASSLWGTGVNEQFF
-,TRBV18,TRBJ2-7,TRBD1,TGTGCCAGCTCACCCACAGGGGGAGGCTCCTACGAGCAGTACTTC,CASSPTGGGSYEQYF
-,TRBV7-9,TRBJ1-2,-,TGTGCCAGCAGCTTACAGGCGAACTATGGCTACACCTTC,CASSLQANYGYTF
-,TRBV4-1,TRBJ2-3,-,TGCGCCAGCAGCCAGCTCCTCACAGGGGGGGCAACAGATACGCAGTATTTT,CASSQLLTGGATDTQYF
-,TRBV7-9,TRBJ2-7,TRBD1,TGTGCCAGCAGCTCCGGGACAGGGGCCTCCTACGAGCAGTACTTC,CASSSGTGASYEQYF
-,TRBV5-4,TRBJ2-7,TRBD1,TGTGCCAGCAGCCAGCCGGGGACAGCCTCCTACGAGCAGTACTTC,CASSQPGTASYEQYF
-,TRBV2,TRBJ1-2,-,TGTGCCAGCATACATGGCAATTACTATGGCTACACCTTC,CASIHGNYYGYTF
few,TRBV4-2,TRBJ2-1,TRBD1,TGTGCCAGCAGCCAAGGGGGACAGGGATCGGATGAGCAGTTCTTC,CASSQGGQGSDEQFF
-,TRBV7-9,TRBJ2-7,TRBD2,TGTGCCAGCAGCCGAATAGTGGGGAGGGCCGGCAACGAGCAGTACTTC,CASSRIVGRAGNEQYF
-,TRBV19,TRBJ2-1,-,TGTGCCAGTAGTCCAAGCGGCGGGCCCTACAATGAGCAGTTCTTC,CASSPSGGPYNEQFF
once,TRBV5-1,TRBJ2-1,-,TGCGCCAGCAGCTTGGACTACTACAATGAGCAGTTCTTC,CASSLDYYNEQFF